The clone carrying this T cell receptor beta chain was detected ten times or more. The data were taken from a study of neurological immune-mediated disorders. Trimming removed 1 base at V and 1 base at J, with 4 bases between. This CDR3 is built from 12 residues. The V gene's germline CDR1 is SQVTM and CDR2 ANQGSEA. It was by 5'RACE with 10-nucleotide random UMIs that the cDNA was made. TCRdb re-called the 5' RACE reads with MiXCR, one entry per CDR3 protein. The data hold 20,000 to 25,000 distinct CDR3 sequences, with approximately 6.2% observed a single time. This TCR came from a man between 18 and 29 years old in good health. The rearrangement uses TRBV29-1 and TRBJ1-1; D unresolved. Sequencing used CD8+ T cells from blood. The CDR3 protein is CSVEGQNTEAFF. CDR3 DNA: TGCAGCGTTGAAGGGCAGAACACTGAAGCTTTCTTT.